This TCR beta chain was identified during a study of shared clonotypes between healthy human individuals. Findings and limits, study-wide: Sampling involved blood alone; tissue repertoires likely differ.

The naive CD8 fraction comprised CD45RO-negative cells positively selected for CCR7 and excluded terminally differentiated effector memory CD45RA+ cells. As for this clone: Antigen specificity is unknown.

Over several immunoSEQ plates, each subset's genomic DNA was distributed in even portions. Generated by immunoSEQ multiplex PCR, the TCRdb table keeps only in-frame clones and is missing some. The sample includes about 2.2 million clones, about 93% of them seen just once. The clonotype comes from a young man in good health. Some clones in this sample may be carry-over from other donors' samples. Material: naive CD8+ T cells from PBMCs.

The CDR3 region is CASSLPTSGSFNEQFF. Here the CDR3 DNA reads TGCGCCAGCAGCTTGCCGACTAGCGGGAGTTTCAATGAGCAGTTCTTC. The chain has TRBV5-1 and TRBJ2-1, with 12 bases fitting TRBD2. The CDR3 consists of 16 residues. In germline, CDR1 is SGHRS, CDR2 YFSETQ. V shed 1 base, J shed 6 bases, and the junction held 5 bases outside the gene matches.